Below are 14 T cell receptor beta chains sequenced from a single sample in a study of technical replicates of blood from several donors listed by TCRdb under 2017. The library came from the immunoSEQ multiplex PCR assay. In TCRdb, the immuneACCESS table is reduced to in-frame sequences with V and J assigned. These tables do not hold every clone; where another copy was compared, an unresolved V gene accounts for under half, and the others remain unexplained. The sample yields about 72,000 clones; just under 97% were counted once. The ten largest clones capture roughly 0.24% of the sample. Sequenced sample: T cells isolated from PBMCs. These receptors originate from a human donor in good health.

The chain has TRBV4-1 and TRBJ2-7; D unclear. The V end lost 4 bases, the J end lost 2 bases, and 9 bases lay between the germline ends. The CDR3 has 13 amino acids. Germline V gene sequence: CDR1 MGHRA, CDR2 YSYEKL. This CDR3 is CASSPAEAYEQYF. DNA for the CDR3: TGCGCCAGCAGCCCTGCTGAGGCCTACGAGCAGTACTTC.

In nucleotides, the CDR3 is TGTGCCAGCAGCTTGCCGTATCAGGTGGTTACCTACGAGCAGTACTTC. It specifies CASSLPYQVVTYEQYF. The chain recombines TRBV27 with TRBJ2-7; D ambiguous. This CDR3 has 16 amino acids. The V gene lost 6 bases and the J gene lost 2 bases, with 20 bases spanning the gap. The germline CDR1 and CDR2 sequences are MNHEY and SMNVEV (reference sequence).

The chain has TRBV28 and TRBJ2-4, with TRBD2 identical over 11 bases. The CDR3 has 17 amino acids. After removal of 4 bases from V and 6 bases from J, the junction contained 11 bases not matched to a gene. Germline loops: CDR1 MDHEN, CDR2 SYDVKM. The CDR3 region is CASSYIGTSGRGNIQYF. The DNA of the CDR3 is TGTGCCAGCAGTTATATCGGGACTAGCGGAAGAGGAAACATTCAGTACTTC. Based on the CDR3 plus reference TRBV28 and TRBJ2-4, the full variable domain is DVKVTQSSRYLVKRTGEKVFLECVQDMDHENMFWYRQDPGLGLRLIYFSYDVKMKEKGDIPEGYSVSREKKERFSLILESASTNQTSMYLCASSYIGTSGRGNIQYFGAGTRLSVL.

The J gene is TRBJ2-1, the V gene TRBV9, with a weak D call TRBD2 (5 bases). The CDR3 has 16 amino acids. Trimming stripped 0 bases from V and 5 bases from J, with 15 bases between. Germline CDR1 SGDLS, CDR2 YYNGEE. The CDR3 region is CASSVAGLPSNNEQFF. The CDR3 bases are TGTGCCAGCAGCGTAGCCGGACTCCCGAGTAACAATGAGCAGTTCTTC.

This sequence joins TRBV4-2 and TRBJ2-2, with TRBD2 matching over 7 bases. Germline V gene lookup returns CDR1 LGHNA and CDR2 YNFKEQ. This CDR3 contains 15 residues. Trimming took 1 base from V and 1 from J; bases not matched to a gene: 0. The CDR3 here is CASSQAGGNTGELFF. CDR3 nucleotides: TGTGCCAGCAGCCAAGCGGGGGGGAACACCGGGGAGCTGTTTTTT.

V gene TRBV9 combines with J gene TRBJ1-2, with 7 bases lining up with TRBD1. This CDR3 has 15 amino acids. CDR1 SGDLS and CDR2 YYNGEE come from the germline V gene. With V trimmed by 2 bases and J by 6 bases, 10 bases remained unmatched. The CDR3, as DNA: TGTGCCAGCAGCGTTACACTTGGGGACAGCCATGGCTACACCTTC. Protein: CASSVTLGDSHGYTF.

In DNA form, the CDR3 reads TGTGCCAGCAGTTACGGGCGATCGGGAAACACCATATATTTT. Translating it yields CASSYGRSGNTIYF. The rearrangement joins TRBV6-5 to TRBJ1-3; D is undetermined. The CDR3 runs to 14 residues. V gave up 2 bases and J gave up 4 bases, with 9 bases separating them. Germline CDR1 is MNHEY and CDR2 is SVGAGI.

The rearrangement links TRBV28 to TRBJ2-7; D is ambiguous. The CDR3 consists of 12 residues. V lost 6 bases and J lost 2, with 8 bases in between. The germline CDR1 and CDR2 sequences are MDHEN and SYDVKM. The CDR3 bases are TGTGCCAGCAGCGCGTCGCCCTACGAGCAGTACTTC. Translated, it gives CASSASPYEQYF.

The V call is TRBV7-9, the J call TRBJ2-2; TRBD1 is a possible D gene (6 bases). Germline V gives CDR1 SEHNR, CDR2 FQNEAQ (reference sequence). The CDR3 spans 14 residues. Between the trimmed V and J ends, which lost 4 bases and 3 bases, there was a span of 9 bases. The DNA for the CDR3 is TGTGCCAGCAGCTCAGGGGCTGACACCGGGGAGCTGTTTTTT. Its translation is CASSSGADTGELFF.

The genes are TRBV11-3 and TRBJ1-2; D not certain. The CDR3 length is 14 residues. V was cut by 3 bases and J by 2 bases, with 10 bases left in between. Germline values: CDR1 SGHNT, CDR2 YENEEA. The CDR3 region is CASSFRGANYGYTF. The CDR3 DNA sequence: TGTGCCAGCAGCTTTCGGGGTGCGAACTATGGCTACACCTTC.

The chain combines TRBV6-5 with TRBJ2-2, with 10 positions matching TRBD2. There are 14 residues in the CDR3. The V gene end was trimmed by 9 bases and the J gene end by 4 bases; junction bases not matched to a gene: 5. CDR1 and CDR2 (germline): MNHEY, SVGAGI. The CDR3 region is CASSGLAATGELFF. As DNA, the CDR3 is TGTGCCAGTTCAGGACTAGCGGCCACCGGGGAGCTGTTTTTT.

V is TRBV28 and J is TRBJ2-7, with 10 nucleotides matching TRBD2. The trim removed 4 bases at V and 4 bases at J, leaving 7 bases unmatched. There are 15 residues in the CDR3. Germline loops: CDR1 MDHEN, CDR2 SYDVKM. The CDR3 reads CASSSPSGSRYEQYF. The CDR3 coding sequence is TGTGCCAGCAGTTCCCCTAGCGGGAGTCGATACGAGCAGTACTTC.

This chain uses TRBV6-1 with TRBJ2-7; D ambiguous. The CDR3 has 15 amino acids. Trimming took off 5 bases at V and 1 base at J, with 15 bases between the two ends. From germline, CDR1 is MNHNS and CDR2 SASEGT. In DNA form, the CDR3 reads TGTGCCAGCAGTCAATACGCTCCCCAGTCCTACGAGCAGTACTTC. It specifies CASSQYAPQSYEQYF.

This rearrangement joins TRBV19 to TRBJ2-3; D not resolved. V was clipped by 5 bases and J by 3 bases, with 15 bases between them. Germline lookup yields CDR1 LNHDA and CDR2 SQIVND (reference sequence). The CDR3 totals 15 residues. The CDR3 DNA sequence: TGTGCCAGTAGTGAAAACCGGGTCATGACAGATACGCAGTATTTT. The encoded protein is CASSENRVMTDTQYF.